The present entry profiles one T cell receptor beta chain with its context. This clonotype occurred a few times. No antigen is known for it. The record has no base qualities; no much larger clone is one base away. The data belong to a study of regulatory T cells in long-lasting Graves disease (dated by TCRdb to the early 2020s). Regarding the study in general: Newly diagnosed Graves' disease patients had taken antithyroid drugs for less than 3 months. This study used TCR sequencing and RNA sequencing of peripheral blood to compare persistent Graves' disease patients against newly diagnosed Graves' disease patients. The study was conducted in China and was registered as a clinical trial. A total of about 35 samples underwent TCR sequencing: roughly 13 from persistent and around 20 from newly diagnosed Graves' disease patients. The full study reports these points: The authors noted that the small sample size was a limitation that may lower accuracy. Peripheral blood alone was examined, since thyroid tissue, which constituted the primary lesion, could not be accessed. More public clonotypes were shared among persistent patients (approximately 3,000) than among newly diagnosed patients (more than 900). Sequencing and analysis were limited to the TCR beta chain. Persistent disease showed preferential use of TRBV28, TRBJ1-2 and TRBJ2-5, whereas newly diagnosed disease favored TRBV20-1 and TRBJ2-1. Compared with newly diagnosed patients, patients with persistent Graves' disease had lower TCR Shannon entropy and fewer highly expanded clones, which suggests clonal expansion.

Read against the paper, the sample's time point label means: newly diagnosed GD, antithyroid drugs for less than 3 months. RNA was extracted from PBMCs in TRIzol for both TCR sequencing and RNA sequencing. The diagnosis of Graves' disease followed American Thyroid Association guidelines. Patients for the study were recruited at an endocrinology department in Xi'an, China. Each patient gave approximately 10 milliliters of peripheral blood, collected in an EDTA anticoagulant tube. Ficoll Paque Plus density gradient separation was used to isolate PBMCs, and no additional T cell sorting was done. An Agilent 2100 Bioanalyzer and agarose gel were used to check RNA quality, and a NanoDrop 2000 was used to measure RNA concentration. Reading the germline V gene gives CDR1 KGHSH and CDR2 LQKENI. V loses 6 bases, J loses 4 bases, and the germline ends lie 16 bases apart. Reading from cysteine to phenylalanine, the CDR3 counts 15 amino acids. Just CDR3 DNA is preserved here, 45 bases in frame from base 1.

Libraries were prepared through multiplex PCR. TCRdb records Illumina HiSeq 4000 as the sequencer. To build TCR beta libraries, CDR3 regions were amplified by Arm-PCR using iRepertoire HTBI primers. Gel purification was performed on PCR products prior to sequencing. As for how the authors treated the data: Gene usage analysis of CDR3 amino acid clonotypes relied on the 55 to 80 TRBV and 14 TRBJ segments identified across samples. COPE and FqMerger were used to merge filtered high-quality paired reads into contigs. Contigs were aligned with BLAST to IMGT TRBV, TRBD and TRBJ reference genes, and CDR3 was defined per IMGT. Highly expanded clones were defined as clonotypes with a frequency above 0.1%. Shannon entropy served as the measure of repertoire diversity, while the Gini coefficient captured V-J evenness. A clonotype was considered public if more than one individual shared it. The public reads were reanalyzed by TCRdb: fastp trimming at Q25, MiXCR alignment, in-frame beta chains only. For every CDR3 protein sequence, its rows merge into one entry that carries the most common genes and DNA. TCRdb, rather than the study authors, made the V and J calls. The sample table holds hundreds of thousands of distinct CDR3 sequences, of which around 16% were seen once. Together, the top ten hold approximately 12% of the sample.

The data were also submitted as part of a second study, on T cells in Graves' hyperthyroidism and ophthalmopathy. The second study reports: Graves' hyperthyroidism was defined as stable when no progression to ophthalmopathy occurred over 18 months of follow-up. Hyperthyroidism patients were aged 18 to 65 years and newly diagnosed, with disease duration of less than 2 months. Patients with uncontrolled infections, other autoimmune diseases, pregnancy or lactation were excluded. Diagnoses were established on the basis of clinical symptoms, serum thyroxine and TRAb, thyroid ultrasound, and orbital computed tomography. The first round of RT-PCR for the TCR CDR3 was performed with the HTBI primer set and the Qiagen OneStep RT-PCR kit. Most expanded thyroid clonotypes (frequency above 0.001) were also detected in blood, a finding suggesting that blood repertoires may reflect thyroid immune responses. A 13 V-J signature model separated ophthalmopathy from stable hyperthyroidism, with around 91% sensitivity and 81.08% specificity in cross-validation and 80%/75% in testing. In validation, the model predicted progression to ophthalmopathy with 60% to 71% sensitivity and 72% to 85% specificity, a median of 6.5 months before onset. To identify TCR V-J signatures that set the groups apart, the researchers used a discovery cohort of more than 95 patients, made up of under 45 with Graves' ophthalmopathy and around 58 with stable Graves' hyperthyroidism. Prospective prediction of ophthalmopathy was tested in an independent validation cohort consisting of some 20 hyperthyroidism patients and some 17 patients who later progressed to ophthalmopathy. The approximately 95 discovery patients were divided at random into training and test sets in a 7:3 ratio. In roughly six Graves' hyperthyroidism patients, the study also compared T-cell repertoires from thyroid tissue with T-cell repertoires from blood. Following sampling, methimazole starting at 30 mg daily was given to hyperthyroidism patients, and high-dose intravenous methylprednisolone was given to ophthalmopathy patients. The libraries were constructed in a second round of multiplex PCR and then size-selected and purified. Sequencing of the libraries was done on an Illumina HiSeq2000 using paired-end 100 bp reads. SOAPnuke was used to process the raw data, removing reads that contained adapters or uncalled bases, had a mean Phred below 15, or lacked an exact match to the constant primer or identifier. COPE v1.2.5 was used to merge high-quality paired reads, and clonotypes were defined as unique nucleotide sequences. MiTCR v1.1 was used to align clonotypes to the IMGT TRBV, TRBD and TRBJ reference segments. Only V-J combinations with frequency above 0.0001, covering approximately 99% of repertoires, were analysed. The TCS score was defined as F50 (clonal expansion) divided by E x V (chaos), with BLOSUM62-based TCRdist calculated between CDR3 peptides within each V-J. Welch's t-statistics and random forest reduced 500 to 550 V-J features to 10 to 15, which were used in a naive Bayes classifier (R e1071). Sample size was not statistically predetermined, and investigators were not blinded to group allocation. TCR Vbeta CDR3 sequencing of 120 to 150 peripheral blood samples (around 45 ophthalmopathy, roughly 72 hyperthyroidism and about 17 progressor patients) is reported in the paper.

The sequence is built from TRBV18 and TRBJ2-4, with a tentative D gene TRBD1 over 5 matching bases. This clonotype was obtained from a man between 18 and 29 years old with Graves disease. Donor details come from another sample of the same person, matched by shared clones. Sequenced here: peripheral blood mononuclear cells (PBMCs), sampled at new diagnosis, from a patient treated with antithyroid drugs. The CDR3 region reads CASSRVDSWKNIQYF. The DNA sequence is TGTGCCAGCTCCCGAGTCGACAGTTGGAAAAACATTCAGTACTTC.